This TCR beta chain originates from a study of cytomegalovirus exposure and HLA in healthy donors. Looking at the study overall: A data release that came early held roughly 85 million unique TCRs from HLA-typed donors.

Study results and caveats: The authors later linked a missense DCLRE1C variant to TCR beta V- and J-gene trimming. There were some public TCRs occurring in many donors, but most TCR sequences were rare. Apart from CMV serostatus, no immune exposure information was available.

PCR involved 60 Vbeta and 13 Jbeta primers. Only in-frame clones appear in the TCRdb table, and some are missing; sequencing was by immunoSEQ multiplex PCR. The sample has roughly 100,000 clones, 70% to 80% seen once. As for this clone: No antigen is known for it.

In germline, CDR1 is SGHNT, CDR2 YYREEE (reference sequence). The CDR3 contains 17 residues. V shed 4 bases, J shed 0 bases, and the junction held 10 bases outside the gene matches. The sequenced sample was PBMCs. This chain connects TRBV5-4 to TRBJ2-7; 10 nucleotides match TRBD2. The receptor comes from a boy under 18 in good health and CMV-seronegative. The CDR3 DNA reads TGTGCCAGCAGCACCCGTCAAGCGGGGGGGAGCTCCTACGAGCAGTACTTC. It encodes CASSTRQAGGSSYEQYF. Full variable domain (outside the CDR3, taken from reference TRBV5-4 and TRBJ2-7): ETGVTQSPTHLIKTRGQQVTLRCSSQSGHNTVSWYQQALGQGPQFIFQYYREEENGRGNFPPRFSGLQFPNYSSELNVNALELDDSALYLCASSTRQAGGSSYEQYFGPGTRLTVT.